The rows below give T cell receptor beta chains drawn from one sample of a study of T cell responses to AZD1222 COVID-19 vaccine. Some clones are missing from TCRdb's copy, which holds only in-frame ones; the method was immunoSEQ multiplex PCR. The profile shows about 80,000 clones, about nine tenths of them singletons. The sequences come from peripheral blood, collected on day 0 of AZD1222 vaccination. These receptors all come from an adult in good health. Both conserved end residues are part of each CDR3. The order of the fields is CDR3 protein, CDR3 DNA, J gene, CDR3 length, D gene, V gene, clone size. A D gene is named only where the DNA matches it firmly. Clone size is stated in some rows and not others, as once, few, many or a class when expanded.

CASTRGQAYGYTF | TGTGCCAGCACTCGCGGACAGGCCTATGGCTACACCTTC | TRBJ1-2 | 13 | TRBD1 | TRBV6-5 | NA
CSVGAEGRGYTF | TGCAGCGTTGGGGCCGAGGGTCGAGGCTACACCTTC | TRBJ1-2 | 12 | NA | TRBV29-1 | NA
CASSLTSGRPTDTQYF | TGCGCCAGCAGTTTGACTAGCGGGAGACCCACAGATACGCAGTATTTT | TRBJ2-3 | 16 | TRBD2 | TRBV5-1 | once
CASSQPGQGNIQYF | TGTGCCAGCAGTCAACCGGGACAGGGAAACATTCAGTACTTC | TRBJ2-4 | 14 | TRBD1 | TRBV6-5 | NA
CATSGLVLEANVLTF | TGTGCCACCAGCGGCCTGGTGCTAGAGGCCAACGTCCTGACTTTC | TRBJ2-6 | 15 | NA | TRBV15 | NA
CASSISNSPGLMMQETQYF | TGTGCCAGTAGTATTTCAAATTCGCCGGGACTAATGATGCAAGAGACCCAGTACTTC | TRBJ2-5 | 19 | TRBD2 | TRBV19 | once
CASVGPGQGPTDTQYF | TGTGCCAGCGTAGGGCCGGGACAGGGACCCACAGATACGCAGTATTTT | TRBJ2-3 | 16 | TRBD1 | TRBV2 | NA
CASSLLGDGNSPLHF | TGTGCCAGCAGCTTACTAGGGGATGGAAATTCACCCCTCCACTTT | TRBJ1-6 | 15 | NA | TRBV7-9 | few
CASATDKEYNQPQHF | TGTGCTAGTGCCACGGACAAGGAGTACAATCAGCCCCAGCATTTT | TRBJ1-5 | 15 | NA | TRBV12-5 | NA
CASSPSNTEAFF | TGTGCCAGCTCACCGTCGAACACTGAAGCTTTCTTT | TRBJ1-1 | 12 | NA | TRBV18 | NA
CATSGPRGESYNEQFF | TGTGCCACCAGTGGCCCCAGGGGAGAGTCCTACAATGAGCAGTTCTTC | TRBJ2-1 | 16 | NA | TRBV24-1 | NA
CSVDGQAGYEQYF | TGCAGCGTTGATGGGCAGGCGGGCTACGAGCAGTACTTC | TRBJ2-7 | 13 | NA | TRBV29-1 | NA
CASSLGGRAYGELFF | TGTGCCAGCAGTTTAGGCGGGAGGGCCTACGGGGAGCTGTTTTTT | TRBJ2-2 | 15 | TRBD2 | TRBV28 | NA
CASSEVSAQYF | TGTGCCAGCAGTGAAGTATCGGCCCAGTACTTC | TRBJ2-7 | 11 | NA | TRBV6-1 | NA
CASSQGWVAGVGGANVLTF | TGTGCCAGCAGCCAAGGCTGGGTAGCGGGAGTAGGTGGGGCCAACGTCCTGACTTTC | TRBJ2-6 | 19 | TRBD2 | TRBV3-1/TRBV3-2 | NA
CAISESGTVGSTNYGYTF | TGTGCCATCAGTGAATCAGGGACAGTCGGGTCGACTAACTATGGCTACACCTTC | TRBJ1-2 | 18 | TRBD1 | TRBV10-3 | NA
CASSPGRDKNIQYF | TGTGCCAGCAGCCCCGGACGGGACAAAAACATTCAGTACTTC | TRBJ2-4 | 14 | NA | TRBV7-6 | NA
CASSPPGGGNEKLFF | TGTGCCAGCAGCCCGCCTGGGGGGGGAAATGAAAAACTGTTTTTT | TRBJ1-4 | 15 | NA | TRBV7-2 | NA
CASSLVDGAGANVLTF | TGTGCCAGCAGCTTGGTTGACGGCGCTGGGGCCAACGTCCTGACTTTC | TRBJ2-6 | 16 | NA | TRBV5-4 | few
CASSRDYTDTQYF | TGTGCCAGCAGCCGAGACTACACAGATACGCAGTATTTT | TRBJ2-3 | 13 | NA | TRBV7-2 | once
CASTLQGGVTDTQYF | TGTGCCAGCACTTTACAGGGGGGTGTCACAGATACGCAGTATTTT | TRBJ2-3 | 15 | TRBD1 | TRBV28 | NA
CASSQGTDGNTIYF | TGTGCCAGCAGCCAAGGGACAGATGGAAACACCATATATTTT | TRBJ1-3 | 14 | TRBD1 | TRBV6-5 | NA
CASRQQGAAGYEQFF | TGTGCCAGCAGGCAACAGGGGGCGGCTGGCTATGAGCAGTTCTTC | TRBJ2-1 | 15 | TRBD1 | TRBV13 | NA
CASSKNLAGQETQYF | TGTGCCAGCAGCAAGAATCTAGCGGGCCAAGAGACCCAGTACTTC | TRBJ2-5 | 15 | TRBD2 | TRBV11-2 | NA
CASSLGARDQPQHF | TGTGCCAGCAGCCTAGGGGCGCGAGATCAGCCCCAGCATTTT | TRBJ1-5 | 14 | NA | TRBV3-1/TRBV3-2 | few
CASSPITGPETQYF | TGTGCCAGCAGTCCAATTACAGGTCCGGAGACCCAGTACTTC | TRBJ2-5 | 14 | NA | TRBV27 | NA
CASSRSRTGELFF | TGTGCCAGCAGCCGATCCCGGACAGGGGAGCTGTTTTTT | TRBJ2-2 | 13 | NA | TRBV7-3 | few
CASSQGDRVSNEKLFF | TGTGCCAGCAGCCAAGGGGACAGGGTATCTAATGAAAAACTGTTTTTT | TRBJ1-4 | 16 | TRBD1 | TRBV4-2 | NA
CSVPGQAYNEQFF | TGCAGCGTTCCAGGGCAAGCCTACAATGAGCAGTTCTTC | TRBJ2-1 | 13 | NA | TRBV29-1 | once
CASKRLAGDGTGELFF | TGTGCCAGCAAAAGACTAGCGGGAGACGGTACCGGGGAGCTGTTTTTT | TRBJ2-2 | 16 | TRBD2 | TRBV25-1 | once
CASSLTDVTGEQYF | TGCGCCAGCAGCTTGACGGACGTTACAGGCGAGCAGTACTTC | TRBJ2-7 | 14 | NA | TRBV5-1 | NA
CASSLVTGYTF | TGTGCCAGCAGCTTAGTTACAGGCTACACCTTC | TRBJ1-2 | 11 | NA | TRBV11-2 | NA
CTSSQGQWSNQPQHF | TGCACCAGCAGCCAAGGACAGTGGAGCAATCAGCCCCAGCATTTT | TRBJ1-5 | 15 | NA | TRBV1 | once
CASSQGTSRGGTEAFF | TGTGCCAGCAGCCAAGGAACTTCGAGAGGGGGCACTGAAGCTTTCTTT | TRBJ1-1 | 16 | NA | TRBV3-1/TRBV3-2 | NA
CATSRVGNEQFF | TGTGCCACCAGCAGAGTGGGCAATGAGCAGTTCTTC | TRBJ2-1 | 12 | NA | TRBV15 | NA
CASSPGTWAREAKNIQYF | TGTGCCAGCAGCCCCGGGACCTGGGCCCGGGAAGCCAAAAACATTCAGTACTTC | TRBJ2-4 | 18 | NA | TRBV3-1/TRBV3-2 | few
CASSPGAAADTQYF | TGTGCCAGCAGCCCGGGGGCGGCGGCAGATACGCAGTATTTT | TRBJ2-3 | 14 | NA | TRBV7-3 | NA
CASSQDYRSPLHF | TGCGCCAGCAGCCAAGACTACCGTTCACCCCTCCACTTT | TRBJ1-6 | 13 | NA | TRBV4-3 | NA
CASFSGQGVNEKLFF | TGCGCCAGCTTTTCCGGGCAGGGGGTTAATGAAAAACTGTTTTTT | TRBJ1-4 | 15 | TRBD1 | TRBV5-1 | NA
CASSLHSGGRNTGELFF | TGTGCCAGCAGCTTGCATTCGGGAGGGAGGAACACCGGGGAGCTGTTTTTT | TRBJ2-2 | 17 | TRBD2 | TRBV7-3 | NA
CASSIVGGLETQYF | TGTGCCAGTAGTATCGTCGGGGGGCTAGAGACCCAGTACTTC | TRBJ2-5 | 14 | NA | TRBV19 | NA
CASSIPGRGGTEAFF | TGTGCCAGTAGTATCCCCGGGAGGGGAGGCACTGAAGCTTTCTTT | TRBJ1-1 | 15 | NA | TRBV19 | NA
CASSSGGAPNQPQHF | TGTGCCAGTAGTTCCGGGGGTGCCCCCAATCAGCCCCAGCATTTT | TRBJ1-5 | 15 | NA | TRBV19 | NA
CASSPQKVETGELFF | TGTGCCAGCTCACCACAGAAGGTCGAAACCGGGGAGCTGTTTTTT | TRBJ2-2 | 15 | NA | TRBV18 | NA
CASSLAGVGNTIYF | TGTGCCAGCAGCTTAGCCGGGGTGGGAAACACCATATATTTT | TRBJ1-3 | 14 | NA | TRBV7-2 | NA
CASLPGTLRTPNTEAFF | TGTGCCAGCCTACCAGGGACCCTAAGGACCCCGAACACTGAAGCTTTCTTT | TRBJ1-1 | 17 | NA | TRBV19 | NA
CASSRTSQGEKLFF | TGTGCCAGCAGCCGGACCTCTCAGGGCGAAAAACTGTTTTTT | TRBJ1-4 | 14 | NA | TRBV7-8 | few
CASSLATLTSGKTQYF | TGTGCCAGCAGCTTAGCTACTTTGACTAGCGGGAAAACGCAGTATTTT | TRBJ2-3 | 16 | TRBD2 | TRBV7-9 | NA